A selection of T cell receptor beta chains follows, all from one sample in a study of post-analysis software for immune sequencing data. Each CDR3 protein is one row after TCRdb ran MiXCR on the PCR reads. The table includes 350,000 to 450,000 distinct CDR3 sequences, about 39% detected once. The sequencing sample was made of blood. The origin of the receptors is a girl aged 2 to 10 with multiple sclerosis. CDR3s include the opening cysteine and the closing phenylalanine or tryptophan. D genes are given only for firm matches. Clone sizes are given selectively: once, few, many, or a class where the clone is expanded.

CDR3 DNA,CDR3 protein,J gene,clone size,D gene,V gene
TGTGCCAGCAGTGACTCCTACAATGAGCAGTTCTTC,CASSDSYNEQFF,TRBJ2-1,many,NA,TRBV6-4
TGTGCCAGCAGCTTAGATCTGGACGTCTCTGGGGCCAACGTCCTGACTTTC,CASSLDLDVSGANVLTF,TRBJ2-6,many,NA,TRBV7-2
TGTGCCAGCAGTTTGCACGGGACCAATGAGCAGTTCTTC,CASSLHGTNEQFF,TRBJ2-1,NA,NA,TRBV27
TGTGCCAGCAGGAAAGCGGGACTAGTCTACGAGCAGTACTTC,CASRKAGLVYEQYF,TRBJ2-7,few,TRBD2,TRBV6-2/TRBV6-3
TGTGCCAGCAGTGGTTGGGAAGAGGTCTACGAGCAGTACTTC,CASSGWEEVYEQYF,TRBJ2-7,NA,NA,TRBV25-1
TGTGCCACCAGCAGAGCCCCGCTAGTTTCTTTTTATGAGCAGTACTTC,CATSRAPLVSFYEQYF,TRBJ2-5,once,NA,TRBV15
TGCAGCGCTGGGACAGGGACTGGAAACACCATATATTTT,CSAGTGTGNTIYF,TRBJ1-3,NA,TRBD1,TRBV29-1
TGTGCCAGCAGCGGGAGGGGCCTTAAGGCCTTTTCGAGGGGAGAGACCCAGTACTTC,CASSGRGLKAFSRGETQYF,TRBJ2-5,NA,NA,TRBV9
TGTGCCAGCAGGCAACGTGCTGCGCAGTATTTT,CASRQRAAQYF,TRBJ2-3,few,NA,TRBV6-2/TRBV6-3
TGTGCCAGCAGTCATAGCGGATTTTCCTACGAGCAGTACTTC,CASSHSGFSYEQYF,TRBJ2-7,NA,NA,TRBV6-2/TRBV6-3
TGCAGCGTTGAAGATCAGGGTAACAATGAGCAGTTCTTC,CSVEDQGNNEQFF,TRBJ2-1,NA,NA,TRBV29-1
TGCAGTGCCGCCGGTAGCGGGGGGGCCGGGGAGACCCAGTACTTC,CSAAGSGGAGETQYF,TRBJ2-5,NA,TRBD2,TRBV20-1
TGTGCCAGCAGTTTAGTTGGGGTAACCTACGAGCAGTACTTC,CASSLVGVTYEQYF,TRBJ2-7,NA,NA,TRBV12-3/TRBV12-4
TGCAGCGTCGACAGGGCCAACTCCTACGAGCAGTACTTC,CSVDRANSYEQYF,TRBJ2-7,NA,TRBD1,TRBV20-1
TGCAGCGTTGAAGAGAGTGAGAACACTGAAGCTTTCTTT,CSVEESENTEAFF,TRBJ1-1,NA,NA,TRBV29-1
TGTGCCAGCAGTTTAGCGGAGGGATACACTGAAGCTTTCTTT,CASSLAEGYTEAFF,TRBJ1-1,NA,NA,TRBV12-3/TRBV12-4
TGTGCCAGTGAGGGGCCCCCCTCCTACGAGCAGTACTTC,CASEGPPSYEQYF,TRBJ2-7,few,NA,TRBV6-1
TGTGCCAGCAGCTTAGCGGGACAGGGTAGCGGGGAGCTGTTTTTT,CASSLAGQGSGELFF,TRBJ2-2,NA,TRBD1,TRBV7-8
TGCGCCAGCAGCTTGGAAGCGGGTAAGAATGAGCAGTTCTTC,CASSLEAGKNEQFF,TRBJ2-1,few,NA,TRBV5-1
TGCAGCGTTTTACCCACCGCCTATGGCTACACCTTC,CSVLPTAYGYTF,TRBJ1-2,few,NA,TRBV29-1
TGTGCCAGCAGCCAAGACACGACCCAGTACTTC,CASSQDTTQYF,TRBJ2-5,NA,NA,TRBV14
TGTGCCAGCAGCTCCCTAGGGGCGAGAAATGAGCAGTTCTTC,CASSSLGARNEQFF,TRBJ2-1,NA,NA,TRBV7-3
TGCAGTGCTAGAGACGTTGGCGGCGTCTCCTACGAGCAGTACTTC,CSARDVGGVSYEQYF,TRBJ2-7,once,NA,TRBV20-1
TGTGCCAGCAGTTTCGCCCGACTAGCGGATGAGCAGTTCTTC,CASSFARLADEQFF,TRBJ2-1,NA,TRBD2,TRBV12-3/TRBV12-4
TGTGCCAGCAGTGGACAGACCCCTACTTCTTCCTACGAGCAGTACTTC,CASSGQTPTSSYEQYF,TRBJ2-7,NA,NA,TRBV2
TGTGCCAGCAGTTTAGGGACAGCGCTCGTGGCCCAGTACTTC,CASSLGTALVAQYF,TRBJ2-5,NA,NA,TRBV12-3/TRBV12-4
TGCAGCGTTGAGCAGGATAGCGGGAGGGAGTTCTTC,CSVEQDSGREFF,TRBJ2-1,NA,TRBD2,TRBV29-1
TGTGCTAGTGGCTTGACAAACAACACTGAAGCTTTCTTT,CASGLTNNTEAFF,TRBJ1-1,NA,NA,TRBV12-5